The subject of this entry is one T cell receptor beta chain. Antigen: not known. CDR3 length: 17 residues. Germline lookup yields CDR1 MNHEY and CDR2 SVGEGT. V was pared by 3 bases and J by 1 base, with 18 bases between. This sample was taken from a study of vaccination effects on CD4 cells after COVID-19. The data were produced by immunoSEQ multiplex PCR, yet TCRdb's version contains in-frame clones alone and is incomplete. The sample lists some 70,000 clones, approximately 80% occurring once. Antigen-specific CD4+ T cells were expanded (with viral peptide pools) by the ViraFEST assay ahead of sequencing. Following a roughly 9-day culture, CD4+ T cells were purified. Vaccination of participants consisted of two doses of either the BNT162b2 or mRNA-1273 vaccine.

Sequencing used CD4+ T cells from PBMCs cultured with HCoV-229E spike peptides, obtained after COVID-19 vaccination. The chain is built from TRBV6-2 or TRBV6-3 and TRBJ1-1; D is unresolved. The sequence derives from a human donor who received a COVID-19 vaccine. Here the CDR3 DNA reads TGTGCCAGCAGTTATGGCCCCAGTCTACCTAAGAACACTGAAGCTTTCTTT. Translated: CASSYGPSLPKNTEAFF.